This TCR beta chain comes out of a study of blood T cell repertoires in COVID-19. Trimming took 0 bases from V and 5 from J; bases not matched to a gene: 5. The germline gives CDR1 KGHDR, CDR2 SFDVKD. The CDR3 spans 15 residues. Method: immunoSEQ multiplex PCR; TCRdb's copy keeps in-frame clones and lacks some. Seen here are over 450,000 clones, about 89% observed once, and the top ten hold about 8%. Seattle enrolled patients during active infection and tracked them longitudinally. This clone occurred once. This receptor was identified in a woman aged 45-60 years with COVID-19, enrolled during active disease. This sequence joins TRBV24-1 and TRBJ2-5, with 7 positions matching TRBD1. The sample was peripheral blood. CDR3 nucleotide sequence: TGTGCCACCAGTGATTTGGCCAGGGGGACGGAGACCCAGTACTTC. Protein: CATSDLARGTETQYF.